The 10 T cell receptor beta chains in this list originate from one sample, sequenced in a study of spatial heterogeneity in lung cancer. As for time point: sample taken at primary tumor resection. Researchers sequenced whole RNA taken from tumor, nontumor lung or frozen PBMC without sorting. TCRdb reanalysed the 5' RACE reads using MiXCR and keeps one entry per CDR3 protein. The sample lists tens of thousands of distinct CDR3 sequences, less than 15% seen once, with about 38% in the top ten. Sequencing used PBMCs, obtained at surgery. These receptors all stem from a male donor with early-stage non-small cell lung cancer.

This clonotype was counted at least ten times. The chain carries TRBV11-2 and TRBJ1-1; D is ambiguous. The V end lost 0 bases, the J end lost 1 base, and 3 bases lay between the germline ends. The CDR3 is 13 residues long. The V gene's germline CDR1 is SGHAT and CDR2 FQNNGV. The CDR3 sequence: CASSLERNTEAFF. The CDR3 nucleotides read TGTGCCAGCAGCTTAGAGAGGAACACTGAAGCTTTCTTT.

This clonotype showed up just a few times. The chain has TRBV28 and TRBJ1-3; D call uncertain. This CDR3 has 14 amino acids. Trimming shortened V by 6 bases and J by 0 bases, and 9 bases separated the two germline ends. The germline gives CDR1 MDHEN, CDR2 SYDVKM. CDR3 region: CASSERYSGNTIYF. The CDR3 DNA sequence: TGTGCCAGCAGCGAGCGCTACTCTGGAAACACCATATATTTT.

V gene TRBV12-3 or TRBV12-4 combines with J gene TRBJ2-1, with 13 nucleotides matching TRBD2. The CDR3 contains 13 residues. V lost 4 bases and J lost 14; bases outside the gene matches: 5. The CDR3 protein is CASSWTSGRMKFF. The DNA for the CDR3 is TGTGCCAGCAGTTGGACTAGCGGGAGAATGAAGTTCTTC.

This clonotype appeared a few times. The CDR3 nucleotides are TGCAGCGTTGAAGATCATCGGGAGGCGGAGACCCAGTACTTC. This sequence encodes CSVEDHREAETQYF. The J gene is TRBJ2-5, the V gene TRBV29-1; TRBD2 matches at 7 bases. This CDR3 contains 14 residues. The germline CDR1 and CDR2 sequences are SQVTM and ANQGSEA. Trimming cost V 0 bases and J 5 bases; bases outside gene matches: 6.

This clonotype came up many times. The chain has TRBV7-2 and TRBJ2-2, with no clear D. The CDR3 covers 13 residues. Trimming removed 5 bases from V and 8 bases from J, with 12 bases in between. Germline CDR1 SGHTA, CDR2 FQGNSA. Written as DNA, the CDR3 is TGTGCCAGCAGCCCGAGGTCGGTTGGGGAGCTGTTTTTT. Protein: CASSPRSVGELFF.

The CDR3 loop reads CAISPLEYQETQYF. CDR3 nucleotide sequence: TGTGCCATCAGCCCACTAGAGTACCAAGAGACCCAGTACTTC. The chain carries TRBV10-3 and TRBJ2-5; maybe TRBD2 (5 bases). The CDR3 runs to 14 residues. With 6 bases removed from V and 0 bases from J, the gap between germline ends came to 11 bases. Looked up from germline, CDR1 is ENHRY and CDR2 is SYGVKD.

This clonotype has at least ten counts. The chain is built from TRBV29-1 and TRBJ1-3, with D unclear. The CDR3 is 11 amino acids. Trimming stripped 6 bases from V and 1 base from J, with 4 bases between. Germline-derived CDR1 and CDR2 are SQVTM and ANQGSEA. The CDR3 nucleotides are TGCAGCGTACGATCTGGAAACACCATATATTTT. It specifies CSVRSGNTIYF.

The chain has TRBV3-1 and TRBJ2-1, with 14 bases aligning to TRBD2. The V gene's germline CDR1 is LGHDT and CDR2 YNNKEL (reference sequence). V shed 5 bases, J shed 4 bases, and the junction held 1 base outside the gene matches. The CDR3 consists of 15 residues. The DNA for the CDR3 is TGTGCCAGCAGCGGACTAGCGGGGGGATACAATGAGCAGTTCTTC. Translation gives CASSGLAGGYNEQFF.

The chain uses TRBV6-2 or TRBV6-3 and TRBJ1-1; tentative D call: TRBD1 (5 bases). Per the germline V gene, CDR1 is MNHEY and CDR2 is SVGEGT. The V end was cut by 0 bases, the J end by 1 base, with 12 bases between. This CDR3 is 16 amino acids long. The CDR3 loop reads CASSYSTGRGNTEAFF. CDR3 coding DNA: TGTGCCAGCAGTTACTCCACTGGAAGGGGGAACACTGAAGCTTTCTTT.

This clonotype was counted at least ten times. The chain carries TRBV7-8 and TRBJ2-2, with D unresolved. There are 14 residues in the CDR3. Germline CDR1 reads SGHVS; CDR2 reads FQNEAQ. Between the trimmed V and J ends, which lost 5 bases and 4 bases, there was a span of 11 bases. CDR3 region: CASSRNSVTGELFF. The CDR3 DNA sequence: TGTGCCAGCAGCAGAAATTCAGTCACCGGGGAGCTGTTTTTT.